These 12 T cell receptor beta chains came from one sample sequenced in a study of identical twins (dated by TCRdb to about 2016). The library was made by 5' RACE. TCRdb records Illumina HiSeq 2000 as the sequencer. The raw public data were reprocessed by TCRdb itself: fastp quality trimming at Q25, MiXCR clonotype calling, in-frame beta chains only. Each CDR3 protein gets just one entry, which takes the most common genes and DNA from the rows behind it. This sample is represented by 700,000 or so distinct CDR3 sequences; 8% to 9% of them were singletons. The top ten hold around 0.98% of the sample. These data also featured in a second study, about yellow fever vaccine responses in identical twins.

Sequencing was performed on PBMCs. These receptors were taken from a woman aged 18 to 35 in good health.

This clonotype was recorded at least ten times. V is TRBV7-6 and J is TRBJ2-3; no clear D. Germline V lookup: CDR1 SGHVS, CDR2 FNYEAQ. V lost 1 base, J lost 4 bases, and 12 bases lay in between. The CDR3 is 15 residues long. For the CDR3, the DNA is TGTGCCAGCAGCTTAGTGGGGTACGTGGCAGATACGCAGTATTTT. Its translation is CASSLVGYVADTQYF.

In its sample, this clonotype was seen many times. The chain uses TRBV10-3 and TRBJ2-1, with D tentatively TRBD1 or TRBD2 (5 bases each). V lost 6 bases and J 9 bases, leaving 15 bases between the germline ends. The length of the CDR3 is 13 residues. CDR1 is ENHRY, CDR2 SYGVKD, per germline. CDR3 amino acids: CAIREGMGSEQFF. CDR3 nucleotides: TGTGCCATCAGAGAGGGGATGGGGAGTGAGCAGTTCTTC.

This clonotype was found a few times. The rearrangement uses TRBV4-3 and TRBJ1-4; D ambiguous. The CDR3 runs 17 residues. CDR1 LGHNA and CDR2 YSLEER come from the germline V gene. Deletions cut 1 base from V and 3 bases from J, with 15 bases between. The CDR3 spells CASSQGGWSEPNEKLFF. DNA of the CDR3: TGCGCCAGCAGCCAAGGTGGTTGGTCAGAACCTAATGAAAAACTGTTTTTT.

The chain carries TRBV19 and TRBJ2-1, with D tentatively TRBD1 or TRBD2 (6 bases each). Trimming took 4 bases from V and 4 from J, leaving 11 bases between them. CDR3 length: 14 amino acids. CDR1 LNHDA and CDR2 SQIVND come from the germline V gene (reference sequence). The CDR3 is CASSSGTPYNEQFF. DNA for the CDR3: TGTGCCAGTAGTAGCGGGACACCTTACAATGAGCAGTTCTTC. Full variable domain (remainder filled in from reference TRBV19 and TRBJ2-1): DGGITQSPKYLFRKEGQNVTLSCEQNLNHDAMYWYRQDPGQGLRLIYYSQIVNDFQKGDIAEGYSVSREKKESFPLTVTSAQKNPTAFYLCASSSGTPYNEQFFGPGTRLTVL.

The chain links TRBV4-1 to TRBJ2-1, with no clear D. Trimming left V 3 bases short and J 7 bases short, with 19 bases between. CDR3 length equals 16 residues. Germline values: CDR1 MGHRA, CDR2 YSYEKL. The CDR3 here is CASSHLAGRPQNEQFF. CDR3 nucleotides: TGCGCCAGCAGCCACCTTGCCGGCAGGCCACAGAATGAGCAGTTCTTC.

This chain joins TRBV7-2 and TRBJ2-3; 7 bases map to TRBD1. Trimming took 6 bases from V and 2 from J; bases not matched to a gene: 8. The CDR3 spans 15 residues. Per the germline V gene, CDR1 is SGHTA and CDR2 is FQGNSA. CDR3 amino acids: CASRLDRDNTDTQYF. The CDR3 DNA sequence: TGTGCCAGCAGGCTAGACAGGGACAACACAGATACGCAGTATTTT.

The CDR3 loop reads CASTSPGRGGAQHF. DNA for the CDR3: TGTGCCAGCACATCCCCAGGGCGGGGTGGAGCCCAGCATTTT. J is TRBJ1-5 and V is TRBV6-2 or TRBV6-3; D might be TRBD1 (5 bases). The germline V gene has CDR1 MNHEY and CDR2 SVGEGT. The CDR3 sequence is 14 residues long. Trimming left V 7 bases short and J 11 bases short, with 21 bases between.

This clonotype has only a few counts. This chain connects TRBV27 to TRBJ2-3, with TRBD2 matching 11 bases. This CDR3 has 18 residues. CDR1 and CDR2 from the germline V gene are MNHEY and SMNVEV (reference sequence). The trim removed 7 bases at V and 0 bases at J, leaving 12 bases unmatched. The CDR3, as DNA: TGTGCCAGCACAAACCGACTAGCGGGATCCAGTAGCACAGATACGCAGTATTTT. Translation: CASTNRLAGSSSTDTQYF.

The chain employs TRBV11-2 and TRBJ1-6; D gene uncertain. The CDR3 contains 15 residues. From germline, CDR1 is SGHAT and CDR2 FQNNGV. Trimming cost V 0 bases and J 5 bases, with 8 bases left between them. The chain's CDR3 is CASSLDGDNNSPLHF. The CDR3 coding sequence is TGTGCCAGCAGCTTAGACGGGGATAATAATTCACCCCTCCACTTT.

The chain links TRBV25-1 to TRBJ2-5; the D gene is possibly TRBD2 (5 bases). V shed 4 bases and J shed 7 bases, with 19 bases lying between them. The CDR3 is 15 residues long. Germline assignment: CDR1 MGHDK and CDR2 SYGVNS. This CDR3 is CASSGTDPGGRTQYF. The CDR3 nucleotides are TGTGCCAGCAGTGGAACGGACCCCGGTGGGAGGACCCAGTACTTC. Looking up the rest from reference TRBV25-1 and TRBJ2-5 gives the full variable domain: EADIYQTPRYLVIGTGKKITLECSQTMGHDKMYWYQQDPGMELHLIHYSYGVNSTEKGDLSSESTVSRIRTEHFPLTLESARPSHTSQYLCASSGTDPGGRTQYFGPGTRLLVL.

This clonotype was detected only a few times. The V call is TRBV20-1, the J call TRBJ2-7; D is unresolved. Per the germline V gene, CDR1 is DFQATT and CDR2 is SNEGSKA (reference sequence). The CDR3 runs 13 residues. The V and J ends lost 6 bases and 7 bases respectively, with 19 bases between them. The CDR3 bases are TGCAGTGCATACGAGGCCAGGCTGCAGGAGCAGTACTTC. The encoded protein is CSAYEARLQEQYF.

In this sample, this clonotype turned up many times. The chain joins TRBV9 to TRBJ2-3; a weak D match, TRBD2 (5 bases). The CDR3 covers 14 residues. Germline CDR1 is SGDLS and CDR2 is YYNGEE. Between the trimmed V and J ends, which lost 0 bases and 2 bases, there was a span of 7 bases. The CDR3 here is CASSVGGYTDTQYF. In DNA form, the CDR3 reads TGTGCCAGCAGCGTAGGAGGGTACACAGATACGCAGTATTTT.